This record concerns one TCR beta chain sequence. Its specificity is unknown. The data belong to a study of T cell repertoires in cytomegalovirus infection. The overall study: CMV infection together with matching HLA type was indicated by public TCR beta signatures.

TCRdb ran MiXCR on the reads and lists one entry per CDR3 protein. The sample yields some 200,000 distinct CDR3 sequences, about 38% seen once. This CDR3 spans 13 amino acids. Germline loops: CDR1 DFQATT, CDR2 SNEGSKA (reference sequence). Trimming removed 0 bases from V and 4 bases from J, with 10 bases in between. Study-level results: CMV-specific TCR beta clonotypes restricted by HLA-C were the ones dominating the ex vivo response.

This rearrangement joins TRBV20-1 to TRBJ2-7, with D possibly being TRBD2 (7 bases). Sequenced here: CD8+ T cells from cultured PBMCs, sampled from culture after CMV antigen stimulation. The receptor was derived from a human donor in good health (CMV status not recorded). Some clones in this sample may be carry-over from other donors' samples. Written as DNA, the CDR3 is TGCAGTGCTAGAGAGAGGGGGGGATACGAGCAGTACTTC. Encoded protein: CSARERGGYEQYF.